A selection of T cell receptor beta chains follows, all from one sample in a study of OX40 agonist ivuxolimab in advanced cancers. Libraries were prepared by immunoSEQ multiplex PCR; TCRdb keeps only in-frame clonotypes and omits some of them. Seen here are 15,000 to 20,000 clones, roughly 91% observed once, and the top ten hold 65% to 75%. Specimen: CD4+ or CD8+ T cells sorted from blood, collected in a trial of the OX40 agonist ivuxolimab. These TCRs come from an adult with an advanced solid tumor such as melanoma, head and neck, liver or kidney cancer. Each CDR3 is given without its conserved first and last residue. Rows may omit the clone size; those that give it use once, few, many or a size class.

>TRBV9|NA|TRBJ2-7
ASSLGTSGSYEQY
>TRBV11-3|NA|TRBJ1-1
ASSLGAEAF
>TRBV12-5|NA|TRBJ2-1
ASGPGLMEQF
>TRBV7-2|NA|TRBJ2-7
ASSLAPTGGDEQY
>TRBV9|NA|TRBJ1-2
ASSVGDRLGYT
>TRBV13|NA|TRBJ1-1
ASSLGRGQEAF
>TRBV7-3|NA|TRBJ2-1
ASSDHSGSSYNEQF
>TRBV6-5|NA|TRBJ2-2
ASSEDPNTGELF
>TRBV9|NA|TRBJ2-7
ASSPFDGALEQY
>TRBV6-6|NA|TRBJ2-2
ASSYWPSGGQGELF
>TRBV9|NA|TRBJ2-7
ASSVGMAGGPYEQY
>TRBV5-1|NA|TRBJ2-7
ASSSAGAYEQY
>TRBV7-6|NA|TRBJ2-5
ASSLGVGQETQY
>TRBV9|NA|TRBJ2-2
ASSDGVTGELF
>TRBV19|NA|TRBJ1-2
ASSARSGYT
>TRBV7-2|NA|TRBJ2-3
ASSLRATGVSTDTQY
>TRBV9|NA|TRBJ2-2
ASSVLAGAPGELF
>TRBV18|NA|TRBJ1-2
ASSLRDRAGNYGYT
>TRBV18|few|TRBJ1-1
ASSPTGKENTEAF
>TRBV6-5|NA|TRBJ1-5
ASSEGPDNQPQH
>TRBV9|NA|TRBJ2-7
ASSVSSGGYEQY
>TRBV4-1|NA|TRBJ1-1
ASSQDIGRGAF
>TRBV9|once|TRBJ1-1
ASSTSGNTEAF
>TRBV5-1|NA|TRBJ2-5
ASSSRYQGETQY
>TRBV6-6|NA|TRBJ1-3
AARSSSGNTIY
>TRBV6-4|NA|TRBJ2-5
ASSDSTSGGLETQY
>TRBV9|NA|TRBJ1-4
ASSLGTGSEKLF
>TRBV7-9|few|TRBJ1-2
ASYPTGTGIYGYT
>TRBV6-1|once|TRBJ2-1
ASILAGGSYNEQF
>TRBV9|NA|TRBJ2-1
ASSPGTSGAYNEQF
>TRBV30|NA|TRBJ2-7
AWSVLRTYEQY
>TRBV4-3|NA|TRBJ2-2
ASSQGVALRTGELF
>TRBV11-3|NA|TRBJ2-5
ASSPPGPILETQY
>TRBV4-3|NA|TRBJ2-3
ASSQDGLAGSTDTQY
>TRBV9|NA|TRBJ1-2
ASSAGQSNYGYT
>TRBV6-5|NA|TRBJ1-1
ASSYSGGEGTEAF
>TRBV4-1|NA|TRBJ2-1
ASSQEGGGSPLGEQF
>TRBV29-1|NA|TRBJ2-7
SVDHRDSPPYEQY
>TRBV7-9|NA|TRBJ2-7
ASSFPAGGPDEQY
>TRBV18|once|TRBJ2-7
ASSPWTSRDEQY
>TRBV6-5|NA|TRBJ2-1
ASSPGTSAGNEQF
>TRBV7-9|NA|TRBJ2-5
ASSPYRGLQETQY
>TRBV9|few|TRBJ2-7
ASSVRDFAYEQY
>TRBV2|NA|TRBJ1-5
ASKPGGGNQPQH
>TRBV28|NA|TRBJ1-1
ASSLSTFFEAF
>TRBV7-9|NA|TRBJ2-7
ASSPSGGYEQY
>TRBV7-9|once|TRBJ2-5
ASSASQSYQETQY
>TRBV5-6|NA|TRBJ1-1
ASSAVGAEAF
>TRBV19|NA|TRBJ2-3
ASTDTPDTQY
>TRBV11-3|NA|TRBJ2-1
ASSELAGVGNEQF
>TRBV9|NA|TRBJ2-1
ASSPDGGGRAQF
>TRBV4-3|NA|TRBJ1-2
ASSQVLREVNYGYT